This T cell receptor (beta chain) is from a study of post-analysis software for immune sequencing data. Study background: The disease courses covered relapsing-remitting, secondary progressive and progressive-relapsing multiple sclerosis. Study outcomes and limitations: With TRBV5-6, TRBV5-1 and TRBV20-1 included, 5 or 6 TRBV segments were more frequent in patients than in controls. Multiple sclerosis was associated with a significant reduction in normalized Chao1 diversity relative to controls. By F measure, strong co-clustering occurred among samples prepared in the same batch.

The authors incorporated unique molecular identifiers into the TCR beta cDNA libraries. It was from approximately 0.91 to 9.4 million T cells that some 470,000 cDNA molecules came. In TCRdb, the PCR reads were re-called with MiXCR into one record per CDR3 protein. The repertoire holds some 800,000 distinct CDR3 sequences, with roughly 50% as singletons. Worth noting for this clonotype: Its antigen remains unidentified. At one end, the junction sequence differs from germline, possibly due to a read error.

The CDR3 consists of 14 residues. The germline V gene encodes CDR1 SQVTM and CDR2 ANQGSEA. This clonotype was sampled from a girl aged 5-17 years with multiple sclerosis. The chain employs TRBV29-1 and TRBJ2-1, with D perhaps matching TRBD2 (5 bases). The specimen sequenced was blood. DNA of the CDR3: TGCAGCGTTGATTCGGGGAGCTCCTACAATGAGCAGTTTTTC. Its protein is CSVDSGSSYNEQFF.